The 17 T cell receptor beta chains listed next were all sequenced from one sample in a study of sequential checkpoint blockade in melanoma. This table comes from immunoSEQ multiplex PCR, and its TCRdb copy is limited to in-frame clones, with some not included. Here the sample spans roughly 36,000 clones, roughly 32% being singletons. Treatment in this sample: randomized to nivolumab then ipilimumab (arm A) or the reverse (arm B). Sequencing used tumor tissue (inferred from file names), obtained from a patient given nivolumab and ipilimumab in sequence. Receptors originate from a human donor with melanoma.

This clone turned up a few times. The J gene is TRBJ1-2, the V gene TRBV15, with 7 bases matching TRBD1. CDR3 length: 14 amino acids. V lost 5 bases and J lost 8; bases outside the gene matches: 11. CDR1 and CDR2 from the germline V gene are LNHNV and YYDKDF (reference sequence). CDR3 loop: CATSGGQALEGYTF. The CDR3 coding sequence is TGTGCCACCAGCGGCGGACAGGCCCTCGAGGGCTACACCTTC.

This clone was detected only a few times. The J gene is TRBJ2-7, the V gene TRBV6-8, with 9 bases matching TRBD1. The CDR3 has 14 residues. Germline loops: CDR1 MNHGY, CDR2 SAAAGT. The trim removed 6 bases at V and 1 base at J, leaving 4 bases unmatched. The CDR3 protein is CASRSGTGSYEQYF. For the CDR3, the DNA is TGTGCCAGCAGGTCCGGGACAGGGTCCTACGAGCAGTACTTC.

This CDR3 is CASSPGTSNTGELFF. The CDR3 nucleotides are TGTGCCAGCAGCCCCGGGACATCGAACACCGGGGAGCTGTTTTTT. The chain couples TRBV11-3 to TRBJ2-2; tentative D call: TRBD1 (6 bases). V lost 5 bases, J lost 0 bases, and 10 bases lay in between. CDR1 and CDR2 from the germline V gene are SGHNT and YENEEA. The CDR3 totals 15 residues.

This clone was picked up one time. Here the CDR3 reads CASSSWGQATSGRSNEQFF. The CDR3 nucleotides are TGCGCCAGCAGCTCGTGGGGACAGGCGACTAGCGGGAGATCTAATGAGCAGTTCTTC. The chain links TRBV5-1 to TRBJ2-1, with 12 nucleotides matching TRBD2. The length of the CDR3 is 19 residues. CDR1 and CDR2 (germline): SGHRS, YFSETQ. Trimming took 3 bases from V and 7 from J; bases not matched to a gene: 17.

The gene calls are TRBV5-1 and TRBJ2-4; 11 bases align to TRBD2. The CDR3 sequence is 15 residues long. The V and J ends lost 3 bases and 3 bases, in that order; junction bases with no gene match: 2. Germline assignment: CDR1 SGHRS and CDR2 YFSETQ. The DNA of the CDR3 is TGCGCCAGCAGCTCCACTAGCGGGGGCAAAAACATTCAGTACTTC. It yields the protein CASSSTSGGKNIQYF.

There are a few counts of this clone. This chain connects TRBV4-1 to TRBJ2-2, with D possibly matching TRBD1 (5 bases). Germline-derived CDR1 and CDR2 are MGHRA and YSYEKL. There are 15 residues in the CDR3. The V and J ends lost 4 bases and 0 bases respectively, with 9 bases between them. The CDR3 reads CASSRRQTNTGELFF. The CDR3 DNA reads as TGCGCCAGCAGCCGGAGACAGACGAACACCGGGGAGCTGTTTTTT.

Only a few counts were recorded for this clone. The chain has TRBV6-8 and TRBJ1-2; no firm D call. V was clipped by 2 bases and J by 0 bases, with 16 bases between them. Germline CDR1 MNHGY, CDR2 SAAAGT. The CDR3 runs to 17 residues. The CDR3 protein is CASSYRGRRLANYGYTF. DNA for the CDR3: TGTGCCAGCAGTTACCGTGGGCGCAGACTAGCTAACTATGGCTACACCTTC.

Remarks on this clone: At one end the junction does not follow the germline gene, possibly because of a read error. This chain uses TRBV6-8 with TRBJ1-3; no clear D gene. Germline CDR1 and CDR2: MNHGY and SAAAGT. The CDR3 length is 15 residues. Written as DNA, the CDR3 is TGTGCCATCAGTGGTGGGCGCGACTCTGGAAACACCATATATTTT. It translates to CAISGGRDSGNTIYF.

The chain combines TRBV27 with TRBJ1-6; 8 nucleotides match TRBD1. The CDR3 runs to 15 residues. Losses at the gene ends were 2 bases for V and 11 bases for J; bases not matched to a gene: 8. Germline V gives CDR1 MNHEY, CDR2 SMNVEV (reference sequence). CDR3 region: CASSLIGTGFAPLHF. The CDR3 DNA is TGTGCCAGCAGTTTAATAGGGACAGGCTTTGCACCCCTCCACTTT.

The chain is built from TRBV19 and TRBJ1-1; no definite D call. Germline V gene data show CDR1 as LNHDA and CDR2 as SQIVND (reference sequence). This CDR3 contains 14 residues. V gave up 0 bases and J gave up 0 bases, with 5 bases separating them. CDR3 DNA: TGTGCCAGTAGTATAGATCACATGAACACTGAAGCTTTCTTT. It translates to CASSIDHMNTEAFF. Drawing the rest from reference TRBV19 and TRBJ1-1, the complete variable domain is DGGITQSPKYLFRKEGQNVTLSCEQNLNHDAMYWYRQDPGQGLRLIYYSQIVNDFQKGDIAEGYSVSREKKESFPLTVTSAQKNPTAFYLCASSIDHMNTEAFFGQGTRLTVV.

V gene TRBV9 combines with J gene TRBJ2-1; 10 bases are a match to TRBD2. The V and J ends lost 7 bases and 6 bases, in that order; junction bases with no gene match: 7. CDR1 and CDR2 from the germline V gene are SGDLS and YYNGEE. This CDR3 region has 14 residues. The CDR3 DNA reads TGTGCCAGCGGACGGACTAGCGGTCTCAATGAGCAGTTCTTC. Its translation: CASGRTSGLNEQFF.

This rearrangement joins TRBV11-3 to TRBJ2-3; 12 nucleotides line up with TRBD2. This CDR3 region has 15 residues. From germline, CDR1 is SGHNT and CDR2 YENEEA. J was trimmed by 5 bases and V by 4 bases; bases with no gene match: 4. This CDR3 is CASSWTSGTRDTQYF. DNA of the CDR3: TGTGCCAGCAGCTGGACTAGCGGGACCAGAGATACGCAGTATTTT.

The chain carries TRBV4-1 and TRBJ2-7, with 7 bases that match TRBD1. Germline CDR1 MGHRA, CDR2 YSYEKL. V trimming: 4 bases; J trimming: 3 bases; junction bases outside the gene matches: 9. CDR3 length: 15 amino acids. CDR3 nucleotide sequence: TGCGCCAGCAGCCGTGGTACAGGGGTAAACTACGAGCAGTACTTC. Translation: CASSRGTGVNYEQYF.

This clone was counted between two and nine times. V gene TRBV10-3 combines with J gene TRBJ2-2, with a tentative D call TRBD1 (5 bases). Germline loops: CDR1 ENHRY, CDR2 SYGVKD. The CDR3 has 13 amino acids. V was cut by 8 bases and J by 0 bases, with 7 bases left in between. The CDR3 here is CAIQQANTGELFF. The CDR3, as DNA: TGTGCCATCCAACAGGCGAACACCGGGGAGCTGTTTTTT.

This sequence joins TRBV19 and TRBJ1-2; D possibly corresponds to TRBD1 (6 bases). This CDR3 spans 15 amino acids. V dropped 6 bases and J dropped 9 bases, with 23 bases sitting between them. The V gene's germline CDR1 is LNHDA and CDR2 SQIVND (reference sequence). CDR3 sequence (DNA): TGTGCCAGTAGACTAGACGGACAGCGTTTATCGCGCTACACCTTC. Amino acids: CASRLDGQRLSRYTF.

The rearrangement uses TRBV5-1 and TRBJ2-1; TRBD1 aligns across 9 bases. CDR1 is SGHRS and CDR2 is YFSETQ in the germline V gene. The CDR3 totals 14 residues. V gave up 2 bases and J gave up 7 bases; unmatched junction bases: 4. The chain's CDR3 is CASSLQGAGNEQFF. Here the CDR3 DNA reads TGCGCCAGCAGCTTACAGGGGGCAGGTAATGAGCAGTTCTTC.

The chain employs TRBV6-1 and TRBJ1-4; TRBD1 agrees at 12 bases. This CDR3 is built from 17 residues. Trimming took 1 base from V and 3 from J; bases not matched to a gene: 3. CDR1 and CDR2 from the germline V gene are MNHNS and SASEGT. The CDR3 DNA is TGTGCCAGCAGTGAAGAGGGACAGGGGGCGGCTAATGAAAAACTGTTTTTT. It encodes CASSEEGQGAANEKLFF.